These 4 T cell receptor beta chains were sequenced from one sample in a study of cytomegalovirus exposure and HLA in healthy donors. In the PCR, 60 Vbeta and 13 Jbeta primers were used. Sequencing was performed with immunoSEQ multiplex PCR; in TCRdb, only in-frame clones are kept and a portion is missing. The sample lists tens of thousands of clones; over 50% were seen once. Material: PBMCs. The origin of the receptors is a middle-aged man in good health and CMV-seropositive.

This chain links TRBV7-2 with TRBJ2-7, with D perhaps TRBD1 (6 bases). The germline gives CDR1 SGHTA, CDR2 FQGNSA. Trimming took 1 base from V and 7 from J, leaving 23 bases between them. The CDR3 is made up of 17 amino acids. CDR3 bases: TGTGCCAGCAGCTTAGTTTGCTGTGGGCGGATAGGGGGAGAGCAGTACTTC. This translates into CASSLVCCGRIGGEQYF.

This clone showed up just a few times. V gene TRBV29-1 combines with J gene TRBJ2-1; no firm D call. The CDR3 has 15 residues. The germline V gene has CDR1 SQVTM and CDR2 ANQGSEA. V lost 1 base to trimming and J lost 0 bases, with 10 bases between them. CDR3 region: CSVEGEESSYNEQFF. The DNA for the CDR3 is TGCAGCGTTGAAGGTGAGGAGAGCTCCTACAATGAGCAGTTCTTC.

The V and J genes are TRBV7-2 and TRBJ2-7; 11 bases line up with TRBD2. Per the germline V gene, CDR1 is SGHTA and CDR2 is FQGNSA. The junction had 5 bases not matched to a gene; V was cut back by 3 bases and J by 4 bases. The CDR3 length is 15 residues. The CDR3 DNA is TGTGCCAGCAGCTTGGCCGGGACTAGCGGTTACGAGCAGTACTTC. This encodes CASSLAGTSGYEQYF.

The chain employs TRBV11-3 and TRBJ1-2; TRBD1 agrees at 12 bases. The V and J ends lost 4 bases and 6 bases, in that order; junction bases with no gene match: 6. Germline lookup yields CDR1 SGHNT and CDR2 YENEEA. This CDR3 contains 15 residues. The CDR3 is CASSSGTGGLDGYTF. The CDR3 DNA reads as TGTGCCAGCAGCTCAGGGACAGGGGGCCTCGATGGCTACACCTTC.